This T cell receptor beta chain came from a study of cytomegalovirus exposure and HLA in healthy donors (dated by TCRdb to 2017 to 2019). Turning to the overall study: An earlier analysis of several hundred of the donors reported 276 Gb of sequence data and 117 million unique TCR beta sequences obtained from about 179 million T cells. An earlier analysis of approximately 640 of the donors applied high-throughput TCR beta sequencing to assess whether each TCR beta V gene segment acted as functional or pseudogenic. The study aimed to test whether signatures of past pathogen exposure could be identified by cataloging public T cell receptors. High-throughput TCR immunosequencing, statistical association of individual TCRs with disease status, and machine learning were combined to predict cytomegalovirus infection status. Among roughly 370 genotyped donors of the cohort, an average of approximately 240,000 unique TCR beta nucleotide sequences were sequenced per donor, roughly a sixth of them non-productive. Typing coverage differed by locus: A, B, C, DRB1 and DQB1 were typed in about 629-640 donors, DQA1 in roughly 510, DPA1 in around 580, and DPB1 in 472. Of the roughly 400 genotyped donors, roughly 76% were placed in the genetic ancestry cluster associated with self-reported Caucasian donors. The study used immunosequencing to profile the T cell repertoires of approximately 640 subjects and linked those repertoires to cytomegalovirus serostatus. The later analysis used no new phenotypic data to find candidate immune exposures, relying instead on TCR beta sequences and their occurrence across donors. A later genetic analysis took genome-wide SNP genotypes for about 65% of the 666 donors and used that subset as a discovery cohort. In addition to the first cohort of around 670 subjects, a separate validation cohort of 100 to 150 different subjects was used. All discovery cohort repertoires had been generated on a single sequencing platform. To study patterns of TCR occurrence, a later analysis re-analyzed previously published TCR beta repertoires from just over 650 donors and added high-resolution HLA genotyping. Class I and class II HLA loci were covered by the typing at four-digit resolution. Donor age, sex, ethnicity and CMV serostatus were collected together with the repertoire data. About 300 gigabases of sequencing data and around 80 million unique TCR sequences made up an early release that covered roughly 670 HLA-typed donors. Five DR-DQ haplotypes were treated as single units for association and clustering because of strong linkage in the cohort. Summary of the overall study and its limitations: A later analysis associated 16,951 TCR beta sequences with specific HLA alleles at a false discovery rate of 0.05. Correlated functional status among segregating V segments might reflect linkage disequilibrium, but an unknown experimental factor could not be ruled out. In the study, 150 to 200 TCR beta chains were listed as associated with cytomegalovirus. Because HLA typing was missing for some donors at each locus, association tests included only the typed subset. A later analysis found that most CMV-associated TCR beta chains appeared HLA-restricted, with HLA associations seemingly driven largely by CMV exposure. The authors suggested that the approach could potentially be extended to other disease states and immunological phenotypes. The sequencing pipeline was judged likely to have produced a cluster of highly shared sequence variants as a technical artifact. According to a later analysis, TCR association rates differed among HLA loci, with DRB1 alleles showing the most associated TCRs and HLA-C alleles showing the fewest. In this cohort, only TCR beta chains were sequenced, and detectable features were limited by the absence of alpha or paired-chain data. A few of the identified cytomegalovirus-associated TCR beta chains were confirmed in vitro to be specific for cytomegalovirus antigens. A later analysis reported that several top co-occurrence clusters appeared linked to parvovirus B19, influenza, CMV and Epstein-Barr virus. In an earlier analysis of approximately 590 of the donors, most TCR beta V segments appeared in productive rearrangements about 87% or about 30% of the time, broadly matching IMGT annotations. The earlier analysis of about 600 of the donors excluded roughly 16 rarely observed V segments, including chromosome 9 orphons, because counts were too low. In both the original and validation cohorts, the classifier was reported to diagnose cytomegalovirus status with high specificity and sensitivity. V-gene and J-gene trimming of TCR beta chains was associated with a missense DCLRE1C variant in a later genetic analysis, and the association was replicated in an independent cohort. CMV serostatus was the only immune exposure information available for the cohort. A later analysis found that HLA-associated TCR beta chains were more clonally expanded and had lower generation probabilities than equally common non-associated chains. Sequencing depth was assumed to be roughly uniform across donors in the presence/absence analyses, though that assumption may not hold. A further reported finding was that TCR beta sequences accurately predicted the HLA-A and HLA-B alleles for most subjects in the first cohort. Some IMGT-functional V segments, including TRBV6-2 and TRBV6-3, could not be told apart with the 87-base-pair reads, so those segments were excluded. Strong co-occurrence of HLA alleles, especially DR and DQ, made assigning TCR associations to individual alleles difficult. While some public TCRs were present in many individuals, most TCR sequences turned up only very rarely across donors. A later genetic analysis reported fewer N-insertions in productive TCRs among donors in an Asian-associated ancestry cluster than the roughly 620-donor mean.

The CDR3 measures 16 amino acids from cysteine to phenylalanine. The kept DNA is CDR3 alone, 48 bases in frame from the first base. V is clipped by 2 bases and J by 6 bases, and the sequence between their germline boundaries is 18 bases long. CDR1 and CDR2, looked up from the germline V gene, are SGHTA and FQGNSA. This clone was recorded a few times. Its binding antigen is unknown. Per-base qualities were not stored, and no clone one base away is much larger. The cohort was made up of 666 healthy bone marrow donors. All cohort members were sampled while nominally healthy, although unrecorded immune exposures were likely present. The donor was CMV seropositive and was included in the group of about 290 seropositive cohort members. Every donor gave a peripheral blood sample, and the peripheral blood mononuclear cells from that sample were used for TCR beta sequencing. Genomic DNA extraction from the blood cell samples was performed with the Qiagen DNeasy Blood Extraction Kit.

Libraries were prepared through the immunoSEQ multiplex PCR assay. The multiplex PCR relied on a mix of 60 forward primers for TCR Vbeta segments and 13 reverse primers for TCR Jbeta segments. Amplification of the CDR3 region of rearranged TCR beta genes was performed with a multiplex PCR assay on genomic DNA. On the Illumina HiSeq System, the amplified TCR beta libraries were sequenced as 87-base-pair reads. As for the original processing: A later analysis counted 75 million to 100 million unique TCR beta chains across the 640 or so repertoires, and some 12 million of these chains were shared by at least two donors. Raw reads were error-corrected and collapsed into unique sequences with a nearest-neighbor algorithm that merged closely related sequences to remove PCR and sequencing errors. V, D and J gene segments were assigned by aligning CDR3 sequences to IMGT reference sequences. For a sequence to be retained, at least a six-nucleotide match to both a V gene segment and a J gene segment was required. A rearrangement was called productive if the CDR3 had no stop codons and remained in frame with V and J, and every other rearrangement was called non-productive. CDR3 was defined according to IMGT convention as the region running from the second conserved V-encoded cysteine to the conserved J-encoded phenylalanine. The earlier analysis of about 640 of the donors excluded any sequence lacking an unambiguous match to a single V gene segment. In an earlier analysis of around 600 of the donors, V segments were called functional above 56.7% productive rearrangements and were called segregating when the between-donor standard deviation exceeded 5%. A statistical classification framework was developed to diagnose cytomegalovirus status using the catalog of TCR beta chain sequences. In a later analysis, V and J genes were assigned by comparing TCR nucleotide sequences against IMGT/GENE-DB human TR gene sequences. A later analysis assigned CDR3 sequences and most-parsimonious VDJ recombination scenarios with the TCRdist pipeline. In a later analysis, every TCR beta chain was defined by the combination of its CDR3 amino acid sequence and its V-gene family, and reads without a unique V-gene family were dropped. In a later analysis, nearly 600 highly shared, low-generation-probability nucleotide sequences were removed to address suspected cross-contamination and a sequencing artifact. In a later analysis, a clonal expansion index for each public chain was calculated from normalized within-repertoire ranks of inferred template counts. Generation probabilities in a later analysis came from a VDJ recombination model fitted to out-of-frame rearrangements, and those results were checked against IGoR. In a later analysis, hypergeometric tests were used to score TCR-TCR, TCR-HLA and TCR-CMV co-occurrence, with a repertoire-size bias correction applied to TCR pairs. A later analysis estimated false discovery rates by permuting HLA or CMV assignments 20 times. In a later analysis, co-occurring TCRs were grouped using DBSCAN, and TCRdist sequence similarity was added for clustering within HLA-allele-positive subsets. For co-occurrence clustering, repertoires with fewer than 30,000 or more than 120,000 public chains were excluded, along with roughly 5 repertoires with anomalous nucleotide sharing. This immuneACCESS table, as held by TCRdb, lists in-frame sequences with V and J called but not all clones. Of the missing ones, under half trace to an unresolved V gene in checked studies; the others have no known cause. That table furnishes V, J and clone size, whereas the DNA furnished D and trimming. The sample data list approximately 170,000 clones, and 65% to 85% of these were observed just once. Jointly, the top ten make up under 5% of the sample.

The clonotype was recovered from a woman in her forties or fifties in good health and CMV-seropositive. The rearranged chain carries TRBV7-2 and TRBJ2-3; 6 matching bases give a weak D call of TRBD1. Sequences were obtained from PBMCs. CDR3 protein: CASSLNPPGAEDTQYF. The DNA is TGTGCCAGCAGCTTAAATCCCCCAGGGGCAGAGGATACGCAGTATTTT.